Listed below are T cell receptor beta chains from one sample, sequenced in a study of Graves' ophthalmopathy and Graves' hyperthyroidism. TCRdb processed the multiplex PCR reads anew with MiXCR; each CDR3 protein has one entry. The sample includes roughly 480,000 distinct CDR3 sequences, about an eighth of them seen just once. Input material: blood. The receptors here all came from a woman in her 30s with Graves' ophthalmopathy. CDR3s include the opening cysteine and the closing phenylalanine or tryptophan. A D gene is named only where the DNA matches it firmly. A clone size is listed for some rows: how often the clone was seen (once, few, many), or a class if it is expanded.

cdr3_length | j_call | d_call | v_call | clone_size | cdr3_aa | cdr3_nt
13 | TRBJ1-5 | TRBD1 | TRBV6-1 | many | CASTSGGWQPQHF | TGTGCCAGTACATCAGGGGGATGGCAGCCCCAGCATTTT
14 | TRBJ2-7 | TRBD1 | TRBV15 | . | CATSWDRETYEQYF | TGTGCCACCAGCTGGGACAGGGAGACCTACGAGCAGTACTTC
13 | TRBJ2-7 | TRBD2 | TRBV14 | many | CASSQILAGEQYF | TGTGCCAGCAGCCAAATATTAGCGGGCGAGCAGTACTTC
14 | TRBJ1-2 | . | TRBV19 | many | CASSRDQGGYGYTF | TGTGCCAGTAGCAGAGACCAGGGAGGTTATGGCTACACCTTC
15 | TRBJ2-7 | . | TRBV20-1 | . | CSARNFQGLSYEQYF | TGCAGTGCTAGGAATTTCCAGGGGTTGTCCTACGAGCAGTACTTC
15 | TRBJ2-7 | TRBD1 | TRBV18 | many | CASSPMDRGLEEQYF | TGTGCCAGCTCACCCATGGACAGGGGCCTTGAGGAGCAGTACTTC
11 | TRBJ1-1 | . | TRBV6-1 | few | CASSRTGTAFF | TGTGCCAGCAGTCGAACAGGGACAGCTTTCTTT
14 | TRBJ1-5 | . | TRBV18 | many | CASSLPQNNQPQHF | TGTGCCAGCTCACTCCCACAGAACAATCAGCCCCAGCATTTT
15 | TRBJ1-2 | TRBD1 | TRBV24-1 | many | CATSDSPTGSRGYTF | TGTGCCACCAGTGATTCGCCGACAGGGAGTAGGGGCTACACCTTC
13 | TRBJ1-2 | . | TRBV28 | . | CASSFRGGIGYTF | TGTGCCAGCAGTTTCAGGGGAGGAATCGGCTACACCTTC
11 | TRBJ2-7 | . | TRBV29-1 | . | CSVDFSYGQYF | TGCAGCGTTGATTTCAGCTACGGGCAGTACTTC
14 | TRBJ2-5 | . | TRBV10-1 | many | CASSPGSREGTQYF | TGCGCCAGCAGTCCCGGGTCGCGGGAAGGGACCCAGTACTTC
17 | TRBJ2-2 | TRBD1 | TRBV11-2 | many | CASSSVGQGLITGELFF | TGTGCCAGCAGCTCGGTCGGACAGGGCCTGATCACCGGGGAGCTGTTTTTT
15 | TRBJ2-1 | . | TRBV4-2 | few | CASSPGGRAYNEQFF | TGTGCCAGCAGCCCCGGGGGGCGGGCCTACAATGAGCAGTTCTTC
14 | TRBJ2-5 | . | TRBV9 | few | CASSVLGPPSTQYF | TGTGCCAGCAGCGTACTAGGGCCCCCTTCGACCCAGTACTTC
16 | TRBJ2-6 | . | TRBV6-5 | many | CASSKGKLAGANVLTF | TGTGCCAGCAGTAAGGGGAAGCTCGCTGGGGCCAACGTCCTGACTTTC